These 23 T cell receptor beta chains share one sample of origin, sequenced in a study of blood T cells in healthy people across ages. Sample-barcoded 5' priming and a J-beta primer mix drove a second PCR of about 6 to 12 cycles. Via MiXCR, TCRdb re-called the 5' RACE reads, giving one row per CDR3 protein. The table lists about 670,000 distinct CDR3 sequences, roughly half of them singletons. The sample taken for sequencing was blood. Every receptor here comes from a woman aged 80 or older in good health.

This clonotype was seen many times. The rearrangement links TRBV5-1 to TRBJ2-1; no definite D call. Germline loops: CDR1 SGHRS, CDR2 YFSETQ. V shed 4 bases and J shed 1 base, with 12 bases lying between them. The CDR3 spans 15 residues. The CDR3 DNA reads as TGCGCCAGCAGCCCTGACCCCAAATCCTACAATGAGCAGTTCTTC. It is translated as CASSPDPKSYNEQFF.

This clonotype was seen repeatedly, ten times or more. For the CDR3, the DNA is TGTGCCAGCAAGCTCCAGGCGAGTAGCGGGAGGGGAAATGAGCAGTTCTTC. Translating gives CASKLQASSGRGNEQFF. The chain employs TRBV11-1 and TRBJ2-1, with 11 positions matching TRBD2. This CDR3 has 17 residues. CDR1 SGHAT and CDR2 FQDESV come from the germline V gene (reference sequence). J lost 7 bases, V lost 7 bases, and 15 bases had no gene match.

In regard to this clonotype: A junction boundary mismatches the germline segment, possibly from a read error. V gene TRBV5-1 combines with J gene TRBJ2-5; D is uncertain. The CDR3 length is 13 residues. CDR1 and CDR2 (germline): SGHRS, YFSETQ. The CDR3 DNA sequence: TGCGCCAGTAGCTTGGAAGACTCAGAGACCCAGTACTTC. This sequence encodes CASSLEDSETQYF.

This clonotype was seen repeatedly, ten times or more. The chain is built from TRBV5-1 and TRBJ2-1; 11 bases are a match to TRBD2. The germline V gene has CDR1 SGHRS and CDR2 YFSETQ. This CDR3 is 15 amino acids long. V lost 0 bases to trimming and J lost 10 bases; unmatched junction nucleotides: 6. In nucleotides, the CDR3 is TGCGCCAGCAGCTTGGCTCTAGCGGGAGGACGCGAGCAGTTCTTC. It encodes CASSLALAGGREQFF.

This clonotype was recorded a few times. This chain joins TRBV5-1 and TRBJ2-5; 10 bases match TRBD2. Trimming at V came to 0 bases and at J to 0 bases, leaving 8 bases not matched to a gene. Per germline, CDR1 SGHRS and CDR2 YFSETQ. The CDR3 extends over 18 amino acids. The CDR3: CASSLVLAGAAYQETQYF. In DNA form, the CDR3 reads TGCGCCAGCAGCTTGGTCCTAGCGGGAGCGGCGTACCAAGAGACCCAGTACTTC.

This clonotype occurred a few times. The chain uses TRBV15 and TRBJ2-7; no firm D call. Germline V gene sequence: CDR1 LNHNV, CDR2 YYDKDF (reference sequence). V was clipped by 0 bases and J by 1 base, with 4 bases between them. This CDR3 comprises 13 residues. CDR3 sequence (DNA): TGTGCCACCAGCAGAGATTTGTCCTACGAGCAGTACTTC. This encodes CATSRDLSYEQYF.

The chain combines TRBV6-2 or TRBV6-3 with TRBJ2-7; 7 bases match TRBD2. CDR1 MNHEY and CDR2 SVGEGT come from the germline V gene. V dropped 11 bases and J dropped 7; count of bases not matched to a gene: 8. This CDR3 spans 11 amino acids. This CDR3 is CAAGEYNEQYF. In DNA form, the CDR3 reads TGTGCCGCGGGGGAGTACAATGAGCAGTACTTC.

The chain joins TRBV3-1 to TRBJ1-4; 11 bases line up with TRBD1. From germline, CDR1 is LGHDT and CDR2 YNNKEL (reference sequence). The V and J ends lost 4 bases and 2 bases, in that order; junction bases with no gene match: 9. The CDR3 runs to 18 residues. CDR3 sequence reads: CASSRGRDRGNTNEKLFF. The CDR3 DNA reads as TGTGCCAGCAGCCGCGGCCGGGACAGGGGGAACACTAATGAAAAACTGTTTTTT.

The V gene is TRBV6-5, the J gene TRBJ2-3; TRBD2 agrees at 7 bases. CDR3 length: 14 amino acids. CDR1 is MNHEY, CDR2 SVGAGI, per germline. Losses at the gene ends were 2 bases for V and 7 bases for J; bases not matched to a gene: 6. The CDR3 sequence: CASSYGRASNTQYF. CDR3 sequence (DNA): TGTGCCAGCAGTTACGGGAGGGCGAGCAATACGCAGTATTTT.

This clonotype was picked up one time. CDR3 residues: CASSLEAVLYEQYF. The CDR3 DNA is TGCGCCAGCAGCTTGGAGGCGGTACTCTACGAGCAGTACTTC. The chain couples TRBV5-1 to TRBJ2-7, with unresolved D. Trimming left V 0 bases short and J 3 bases short, with 10 bases between. Germline-derived CDR1 and CDR2 are SGHRS and YFSETQ. This CDR3 is built from 14 residues.

This clonotype occurred many times. This sequence joins TRBV5-1 and TRBJ1-6; 8 nucleotides align to TRBD1. Trimming took 4 bases from V and 5 from J; bases not matched to a gene: 5. Germline values: CDR1 SGHRS, CDR2 YFSETQ. The CDR3 length is 15 residues. The CDR3, as DNA: TGCGCCAGCAGCACCGACAGGGGAGATAATTCACCCCTCCACTTT. Amino acid sequence: CASSTDRGDNSPLHF.

Details on this clonotype: A read error may explain this, as a much larger clone is one base away. CDR3 nucleotide sequence: TGTGCCACCTGCTATGAAACAGGGATCCACAAAGGAGCTGTCGGGGAGCTGTTTTTT. It encodes CATCYETGIHKGAVGELFF. V usage is TRBV6-4 and J usage is TRBJ2-2; tentatively, D is TRBD1 (6 bases). This CDR3 is 19 amino acids long. Per the germline V gene, CDR1 is MRHNA and CDR2 is SNTAGT. Trimming cost V 10 bases and J 7 bases, with 34 bases left between them.

The chain employs TRBV5-1 and TRBJ1-6, with no clear D. With 5 bases removed from V and 8 bases from J, the gap between germline ends came to 14 bases. Germline V gene sequence: CDR1 SGHRS, CDR2 YFSETQ. This CDR3 is built from 14 residues. CDR3 amino acids: CASREDGSYSPLHF. CDR3 DNA: TGCGCCAGCAGGGAGGACGGATCCTATTCACCCCTCCACTTT.

CDR3 sequence (DNA): TGCAGCGTTGCGGTTGGACAGGGGTCGAGCAATCAGCCCCAGCATTTT. It specifies CSVAVGQGSSNQPQHF. The chain joins TRBV29-1 to TRBJ1-5; 9 bases are shared with TRBD1. Germline lookup yields CDR1 SQVTM and CDR2 ANQGSEA. With 4 bases clipped from V and 1 base from J, the junction kept 8 bases outside the gene matches. The length of the CDR3 is 16 residues.

This clonotype was detected ten times or more. The gene calls are TRBV20-1 and TRBJ2-1; 7 nucleotides match TRBD2. The CDR3 totals 15 residues. The V and J ends lost 0 bases and 8 bases, in that order; junction bases with no gene match: 10. CDR1 is DFQATT, CDR2 SNEGSKA, per germline (reference sequence). The CDR3 is CSARDLRERLDEQFF. CDR3 in DNA: TGCAGTGCTAGAGATCTGCGGGAGAGGTTAGATGAGCAGTTCTTC.

As regards this clonotype: This sequence may be a read error, since a much larger clone differs from it by one base. The chain recombines TRBV5-1 with TRBJ2-1; perhaps TRBD2 as D (5 bases). The CDR3 sequence is 15 residues long. Germline V CDR1 and CDR2: SGHRS, YFSETQ. This chain's CDR3 is CASGLEAPSYNEQFF. CDR3 coding DNA: TGCGCCAGCGGCTTGGAGGCACCATCCTACAATGAGCAGTTCTTC.

This clonotype was found a few times. An end of the junction differs from the germline gene, which may be a read error. The chain recombines TRBV18 with TRBJ2-1, with TRBD1 matching 8 bases. The J call could be wrong; TRBJ2-7 is a better fit for the DNA end. The germline V gene has CDR1 KGHSH and CDR2 LQKENI. The length of the CDR3 is 17 residues. This CDR3 reads CASSLQGQGLSYNEQYF. The CDR3 DNA follows: TGTGCCAGTTCACTCCAAGGACAGGGCTTATCCTACAATGAGCAGTACTTC.

Remarks on this clonotype: Mismatch with germline at one junction end may stem from a read error. The chain couples TRBV27 to TRBJ2-1, with TRBD2 matching over 9 bases. The germline CDR1 and CDR2 sequences are MNHEY and SMNVEV (reference sequence). There are 18 residues in the CDR3. In DNA, the CDR3 is TGTGCCAGTAGTTTAGAGTTCTGGAGACTAGCGGTCCACAATGAGCAGTTCTTC. Its translation: CASSLEFWRLAVHNEQFF.

This clonotype showed up many times. The gene calls are TRBV7-9 and TRBJ2-1, with 10 nucleotides matching TRBD2. The germline V gene encodes CDR1 SEHNR and CDR2 FQNEAQ (reference sequence). The ends lost 5 bases at V and 7 bases at J; junction bases unmatched: 8. The CDR3 sequence is 15 residues long. CDR3 nucleotide sequence: TGTGCCAGCAGCGGACATAGCGGGAGGAGAAATGAGCAGTTCTTC. Its protein is CASSGHSGRRNEQFF.

The V call is TRBV11-2, the J call TRBJ2-5, with D possibly TRBD1 on 5 matching bases. The better agreement between TRBJ2-7 and the DNA end casts doubt on the J call. Looked up from germline, CDR1 is SGHAT and CDR2 is FQNNGV. This CDR3 has 14 residues. CDR3 residues: CASSLDWGSDEQYF. CDR3 nucleotide sequence: TGTGCCAGCAGCTTAGATTGGGGCAGCGACGAGCAGTACTTC.

The chain couples TRBV2 to TRBJ2-1; 7 positions agree with TRBD2. The CDR3 has 12 amino acids. The germline gives CDR1 SNHLY, CDR2 FYNNEI. DNA for the CDR3: TGTGCAGCAGCGGGGATCGATCTTGAGCAGTTCTTC. It yields the protein CAAAGIDLEQFF.

On this clonotype: Sequence at one end of the junction differs from germline and may be a read error. V usage is TRBV5-5 and J usage is TRBJ2-1; 7 bases are shared with TRBD2. CDR3 length: 15 residues. CDR1 SGHKS and CDR2 YYEKEE come from the germline V gene (reference sequence). CDR3 protein: CASSLGGSGDNERFF. CDR3 bases: TGTGCCAGCAGCTTAGGCGGGAGTGGAGACAATGAGCGGTTCTTC. The entire variable domain, with the rest obtained from reference TRBV5-5 and TRBJ2-1, is as follows: DAGVTQSPTHLIKTRGQQVTLRCSPISGHKSVSWYQQVLGQGPQFIFQYYEKEERGRGNFPDRFSARQFPNYSSELNVNALLLGDSALYLCASSLGGSGDNERFFGPGTRLTVL.

As to this clonotype: The germline gene is not matched at one end of the junction; a read error may be the cause. The CDR3 spells CASSEGWGEAFF. The CDR3, as DNA: TGTGCCAGTAGTGAAGGGTGGGGTGAAGCTTTCTTT. V usage is TRBV25-1 and J usage is TRBJ1-1; D is undetermined. The CDR3 runs 12 residues. CDR1 is MGHDK and CDR2 is SYGVNS in the germline V gene.